These 27 T cell receptor beta chains were sequenced from one sample in a study of STAT5B mutations in CD4+ large granular lymphocyte leukemia. Method: immunoSEQ multiplex PCR; TCRdb's copy keeps in-frame clones and lacks some. Altogether about 48,000 clones are present, roughly 70% being singletons, with the ten largest covering less than 2%. Sequenced: CD4+ T cells from blood buffy coats. All receptors derive from a human donor in good health.

This clone was observed a single time. This sequence joins TRBV6-4 and TRBJ2-1, with a possible D match to TRBD2 (6 bases). The CDR3 spans 20 residues. From germline, CDR1 is MRHNA and CDR2 SNTAGT. V shed 0 bases and J shed 0 bases, with 21 bases lying between them. CDR3 protein: CASSDSCGTEFPSSYNEQFF. The CDR3 DNA follows: TGTGCCAGCAGTGACTCCTGCGGGACGGAGTTCCCAAGCTCCTACAATGAGCAGTTCTTC.

The J gene is TRBJ2-7, the V gene TRBV4-1; tentative D call: TRBD2 (5 bases). The V gene's germline CDR1 is MGHRA and CDR2 YSYEKL. This CDR3 spans 16 amino acids. With 0 bases removed from V and 2 bases from J, the gap between germline ends came to 14 bases. The CDR3 spells CASSQDRGSRAYEQYF. The CDR3 coding sequence is TGCGCCAGCAGCCAAGATCGGGGTTCGCGGGCCTACGAGCAGTACTTC.

The CDR3 DNA sequence: TGCAGCGCTCGCGGGACTAGCGGGGCAGATACGCAGTATTTT. Translation gives CSARGTSGADTQYF. The rearrangement joins TRBV29-1 to TRBJ2-3; TRBD2 matches at 13 bases. There are 14 residues in the CDR3. V lost 7 bases, J lost 4 bases, and 5 bases stayed unmatched. Germline assignment: CDR1 SQVTM and CDR2 ANQGSEA.

This clone turned up a few times. This chain links TRBV19 with TRBJ2-2, with a tentative D call TRBD1 (6 bases). The V gene lost 3 bases and the J gene lost 7 bases, with 15 bases spanning the gap. This CDR3 contains 15 residues. Germline V CDR1 and CDR2: LNHDA, SQIVND (reference sequence). CDR3 in DNA: TGTGCCAGTAGTATGCCTGACAGGCGCCACGGGGAGCTGTTTTTT. Protein product: CASSMPDRRHGELFF.

In this sample, this clone turned up a few times. The chain couples TRBV7-9 to TRBJ1-2; D remains ambiguous. There are 14 residues in the CDR3. Germline assignment: CDR1 SEHNR and CDR2 FQNEAQ (reference sequence). Between the trimmed V and J ends, which lost 0 bases and 3 bases, there was a span of 8 bases. The CDR3 loop is CASSLAPGDYGYTF. The CDR3 DNA reads TGTGCCAGCAGCTTAGCGCCTGGGGACTATGGCTACACCTTC.

J is TRBJ2-2 and V is TRBV5-5, with D possibly matching TRBD1 (7 bases). Trimming left V 4 bases short and J 4 bases short, with 11 bases between. The CDR3 length is 14 residues. Germline V gene data show CDR1 as SGHKS and CDR2 as YYEKEE (reference sequence). The CDR3 protein is CASSLQGGTGELFF. For the CDR3, the DNA is TGTGCCAGCAGCCTGCAGGGGGGCACCGGGGAGCTGTTTTTT.

The chain employs TRBV9 and TRBJ2-6; D not resolved. This CDR3 is built from 17 residues. Germline V gene sequence: CDR1 SGDLS, CDR2 YYNGEE. Trimming stripped 0 bases from V and 0 bases from J, with 10 bases between. This CDR3 reads CASSVGQEPSGANVLTF. CDR3 DNA: TGTGCCAGCAGCGTAGGGCAGGAACCCTCTGGGGCCAACGTCCTGACTTTC.

V is TRBV27 and J is TRBJ2-7; D is unresolved. Trimming cost V 5 bases and J 5 bases, with 13 bases left between them. Germline V gene data show CDR1 as MNHEY and CDR2 as SMNVEV (reference sequence). This CDR3 has 13 residues. The CDR3 DNA reads as TGTGCCAGCAGTCCACGAGCAAGCCACGAGCAGTACTTC. It specifies CASSPRASHEQYF.

The V call is TRBV5-1, the J call TRBJ2-5, with D possibly matching TRBD2 (6 bases). This CDR3 spans 13 amino acids. CDR1 is SGHRS, CDR2 YFSETQ, per germline. V was shortened by 4 bases and J by 3 bases, with 10 bases between the two germline ends. CDR3 nucleotide sequence: TGCGCCAGCAGCCCTACTAGCAAAGAGACCCAGTACTTC. Its protein product is CASSPTSKETQYF.

J is TRBJ2-3 and V is TRBV19, with 8 bases fitting TRBD2. Germline V gene sequence: CDR1 LNHDA, CDR2 SQIVND (reference sequence). The ends lost 4 bases at V and 5 bases at J; junction bases unmatched: 5. CDR3 length: 14 residues. The CDR3 here is CASSTSGGRDTQYF. As DNA, the CDR3 is TGTGCCAGTAGTACATCGGGGGGGCGAGATACGCAGTATTTT.

The count of this clone is one. CDR3 in amino acids: CASSLAGWGTEAFF. CDR3 sequence (DNA): TGTGCCAGCAGCTTAGCAGGGTGGGGCACTGAAGCTTTCTTT. This chain joins TRBV11-1 and TRBJ1-1; D call uncertain. The CDR3 length is 14 residues. V was cut by 0 bases and J by 4 bases, with 9 bases left in between. CDR1 is SGHAT and CDR2 is FQDESV in the germline V gene (reference sequence).

V gene TRBV28 combines with J gene TRBJ1-1; the D gene is possibly TRBD1 (6 bases). The CDR3 loop spans 15 amino acids. The V gene lost 5 bases and the J gene lost 1 base, with 14 bases spanning the gap. Germline V gene lookup returns CDR1 MDHEN and CDR2 SYDVKM. The CDR3 bases are TGTGCCAGCAGTCCAGGGGACGGGAAGAACACTGAAGCTTTCTTT. This sequence encodes CASSPGDGKNTEAFF.

This chain uses TRBV10-3 with TRBJ2-5; 7 bases align to TRBD1. The V gene end was trimmed by 4 bases and the J gene end by 5 bases; junction bases not matched to a gene: 10. The CDR3 consists of 15 residues. Germline lookup yields CDR1 ENHRY and CDR2 SYGVKD. The CDR3 DNA is TGTGCCATCAGTGGGACAGGCGATGTAGGGGAGACCCAGTACTTC. It yields the protein CAISGTGDVGETQYF.

The genes are TRBV6-5 and TRBJ2-2; D possibly corresponds to TRBD1 (6 bases). From germline, CDR1 is MNHEY and CDR2 SVGAGI. V lost 6 bases, J lost 3 bases, and 14 bases lay in between. The CDR3 is 15 amino acids. The CDR3 here is CASRRQGSYTGELFF. CDR3 in DNA: TGTGCCAGCAGACGCCAGGGGTCGTACACCGGGGAGCTGTTTTTT.

The V gene is TRBV6-5, the J gene TRBJ2-3; no clear D gene. The ends were cut back, 6 bases at V and 2 bases at J, with 6 bases in the middle. Germline V CDR1 and CDR2: MNHEY, SVGAGI. The CDR3 is 12 amino acids. CDR3 nucleotides: TGTGCCAGCAGGTCCGTCACAGATACGCAGTATTTT. Translation gives CASRSVTDTQYF.

This chain links TRBV11-2 with TRBJ1-6, with a weak D call TRBD1 (6 bases). V shed 5 bases and J shed 1 base, with 9 bases lying between them. The length of the CDR3 is 15 residues. CDR1 and CDR2 from the germline V gene are SGHAT and FQNNGV. CDR3 region: CASSRTGSYNSPLHF. The CDR3 DNA is TGTGCCAGCAGCCGAACAGGGTCCTATAATTCACCCCTCCACTTT.

The gene calls are TRBV19 and TRBJ2-6; unclear D gene. This CDR3 is 14 amino acids long. Germline lookup yields CDR1 LNHDA and CDR2 SQIVND (reference sequence). Trimming took off 1 base at V and 2 bases at J, with 3 bases between the two ends. CDR3 DNA: TGTGCCAGTAGTATAGGGCCTGGGGCCAACGTCCTGACTTTC. Its translation: CASSIGPGANVLTF.

The sample holds one count of this clone. The chain has TRBV7-2 and TRBJ2-1; D perhaps matches TRBD2 (5 bases). The V gene lost 0 bases and the J gene lost 0 bases, with 9 bases spanning the gap. The CDR3 totals 16 residues. Germline loops: CDR1 SGHTA, CDR2 FQGNSA. The CDR3 DNA is TGTGCCAGCAGCTTAGCGTCGGGGAGCTCCTACAATGAGCAGTTCTTC. Translated, it gives CASSLASGSSYNEQFF.

This clone has only one observation. J is TRBJ1-2 and V is TRBV2, with 8 bases that match TRBD1. V lost 3 bases and J lost 7; bases outside the gene matches: 13. This CDR3 comprises 16 residues. Germline V gene lookup returns CDR1 SNHLY and CDR2 FYNNEI. In DNA, the CDR3 is TGTGCCAGCAGTGAGGGGGACAGGCTAAGTAGGGGTGGCTACACCTTC. Amino acids: CASSEGDRLSRGGYTF.

The chain employs TRBV2 and TRBJ2-3, with 8 bases that match TRBD2. The J segment lost 0 bases and the V segment lost 6 bases, leaving 5 bases of the junction unmatched. The CDR3 is made up of 15 amino acids. Per germline, CDR1 SNHLY and CDR2 FYNNEI. CDR3 bases: TGTGCCAGCAGCGGGGGGGCATCTAGCACAGATACGCAGTATTTT. This translates into CASSGGASSTDTQYF.

The chain carries TRBV27 and TRBJ1-2; 9 bases fit TRBD1. CDR3 size: 15 residues. V trimming: 5 bases; J trimming: 7 bases; junction bases outside the gene matches: 11. Germline CDR1 and CDR2: MNHEY and SMNVEV (reference sequence). In DNA form, the CDR3 reads TGTGCCAGCAGTAAGCCGGGACAGGGCAGAAGTGGCTACACCTTC. It translates to CASSKPGQGRSGYTF.

The chain links TRBV6-6 to TRBJ1-2, with unresolved D. Trimming removed 5 bases from V and 8 bases from J, with 12 bases in between. CDR1 MNHNY and CDR2 SVGAGI come from the germline V gene (reference sequence). CDR3 length: 12 amino acids. The DNA of the CDR3 is TGTGCCAGCAGTATCACAGAGTGGGGCTACACCTTC. Residues: CASSITEWGYTF.

The V call is TRBV5-1, the J call TRBJ1-1; 11 nucleotides align to TRBD1. Trimming removed 4 bases from V and 4 bases from J; junction bases left unmatched: 12. CDR1 and CDR2 (germline): SGHRS, YFSETQ. This CDR3 region has 17 residues. Here the CDR3 reads CASSPDRGRLGGTEAFF. The CDR3 DNA reads as TGCGCCAGCAGCCCGGACAGGGGGCGGCTGGGTGGCACTGAAGCTTTCTTT.

This clone was counted only a few times. This chain uses TRBV18 with TRBJ1-5, with 7 nucleotides matching TRBD1. The CDR3 has 15 amino acids. The trim removed 5 bases at V and 2 bases at J, leaving 6 bases unmatched. Germline CDR1 is KGHSH and CDR2 is LQKENI. CDR3 DNA: TGTGCCAGCTCAAGAGCCGGGACAGGCAATCAGCCCCAGCATTTT. This translates into CASSRAGTGNQPQHF.

The V and J genes are TRBV19 and TRBJ1-1, with D hard to call. The CDR3 runs to 13 residues. Trimming pared 6 bases from V and 0 bases from J, leaving 8 bases between. Germline-derived CDR1 and CDR2 are LNHDA and SQIVND (reference sequence). The CDR3 coding sequence is TGTGCCAGTAGCGCGACGGTGAACACTGAAGCTTTCTTT. Amino acid sequence: CASSATVNTEAFF.

The V call is TRBV9, the J call TRBJ2-1; tentatively, D is TRBD2 (6 bases). Per germline, CDR1 SGDLS and CDR2 YYNGEE. With 0 bases removed from V and 0 bases from J, the gap between germline ends came to 7 bases. CDR3 length equals 15 residues. The DNA of the CDR3 is TGTGCCAGCAGCGTAGTGGGGGGCTCCTACAATGAGCAGTTCTTC. This codes for CASSVVGGSYNEQFF.

The J gene is TRBJ2-5, the V gene TRBV6-4; unclear D gene. This CDR3 comprises 12 residues. The germline V and J ends were trimmed by 10 bases and 2 bases, with 11 bases remaining between them. Germline V lookup: CDR1 MRHNA, CDR2 SNTAGT. The CDR3: CATRAVQETQYF. In DNA, the CDR3 is TGTGCCACAAGGGCAGTACAAGAGACCCAGTACTTC.